These 2 T cell receptor beta chains were sequenced from one sample in a study of blood T cells in healthy people across ages (dated by TCRdb to 2015 to 2017). Library creation used 5' RACE. TCRdb names Illumina HiSeq 2500 as the instrument used. A second about 7 to 11 cycle PCR used a sample-barcoded 5' primer and a J-beta primer mix. TCRdb trimmed public reads at Q25 via fastp, called clones via MiXCR and kept in-frame beta chains. Rows merge per CDR3 protein into single entries with the most common DNA and genes. The sample table lists roughly 1.5 million distinct CDR3 sequences, 40% to 45% of them with a count of one. The ten largest make up over 3.5% of the sample. The sample taken for sequencing was blood. Receptors were obtained from a woman in her late teens or twenties in good health.

V usage is TRBV5-1 and J usage is TRBJ2-7; D is unresolved. V was trimmed by 0 bases and J by 10 bases, leaving 8 bases between them. CDR1 is SGHRS, CDR2 YFSETQ, per germline. This CDR3 is built from 11 residues. The CDR3 spells CASSLGVLQYF. Here the CDR3 DNA reads TGCGCCAGCAGCTTGGGAGTACTACAGTACTTC. The whole variable domain, filled in from reference TRBV5-1 and TRBJ2-7, reads KAGVTQTPRYLIKTRGQQVTLSCSPISGHRSVSWYQQTPGQGLQFLFEYFSETQRNKGNFPGRFSGRQFSNSRSEMNVSTLELGDSALYLCASSLGVLQYFGPGTRLTVT.

This chain uses TRBV4-1 with TRBJ1-1; tentative D call: TRBD1 (6 bases). Trimming shortened V by 3 bases and J by 4 bases, and 18 bases separated the two germline ends. Germline V gene sequence: CDR1 MGHRA, CDR2 YSYEKL. The CDR3 contains 16 residues. This CDR3 reads CASSQETGNYATEAFF. As DNA, the CDR3 is TGCGCCAGCAGCCAGGAAACAGGGAATTACGCCACTGAAGCTTTCTTT.